A selection of T cell receptor beta chains follows, all from one sample in a study of blood T cell repertoires in COVID-19. Repertoires were generated with immunoSEQ multiplex PCR, while TCRdb's copy carries only in-frame clones and drops some. The profile covers just under 20,000 clones, with approximately 93% appearing a single time and approximately 4% taken by the ten largest. Specimen: peripheral blood. The receptors derive from a woman between 45 and 60 years old with active COVID-19. The CDR3 runs from the conserved cysteine through the conserved F or W. Each record gives: CDR3 DNA, CDR3 protein, V gene, D gene, clone size, J gene. The D gene is left open where the match is weak. Rows may omit the clone size; those that give it use once, few, many or a size class.

CDR3nt: TGTGCCTGGAGTTACGGGTACGACCAGCCCCAGCATTTT; CDR3aa: CAWSYGYDQPQHF; v_gene: TRBV30; d_gene: -; abundance: -; j_gene: TRBJ1-5
CDR3nt: TGCAGCGTTGTAGTGTCTCCTCTAAGCTCCTACGAGCAGTACTTC; CDR3aa: CSVVVSPLSSYEQYF; v_gene: TRBV29-1; d_gene: -; abundance: -; j_gene: TRBJ2-7
CDR3nt: TGTGCCTGGAGTGTAGGGTTGACAGTAAGAGATGAGGCCCAGTACTTC; CDR3aa: CAWSVGLTVRDEAQYF; v_gene: TRBV30; d_gene: -; abundance: -; j_gene: TRBJ2-5
CDR3nt: TGTGCCAGCAGCGTAGTTACAGACGGCACCGGGGAGCTGTTTTTT; CDR3aa: CASSVVTDGTGELFF; v_gene: TRBV9; d_gene: -; abundance: once; j_gene: TRBJ2-2
CDR3nt: TGTGCCAGCAGCGTGGGGGGAGTAGAGACCCAGTACTTC; CDR3aa: CASSVGGVETQYF; v_gene: TRBV9; d_gene: -; abundance: once; j_gene: TRBJ2-5
CDR3nt: TGTGCCAGCAGCTTCAGCGGTTATGGCTACACCTTC; CDR3aa: CASSFSGYGYTF; v_gene: TRBV7-9; d_gene: -; abundance: -; j_gene: TRBJ1-2
CDR3nt: TGTGCCAGCAGTCTCGGACAGGGAGGATTCACTGAAGCTTTCTTT; CDR3aa: CASSLGQGGFTEAFF; v_gene: TRBV5-4; d_gene: TRBD1; abundance: -; j_gene: TRBJ1-1
CDR3nt: TGTGCCAGCAGTTACTCGGAGGGAGCCGGCTACACCTTC; CDR3aa: CASSYSEGAGYTF; v_gene: TRBV6-5; d_gene: -; abundance: -; j_gene: TRBJ1-2
CDR3nt: TGTGCCAGCTTCCCCGGCGGACATAACACCGGGGAGCTGTTTTTT; CDR3aa: CASFPGGHNTGELFF; v_gene: TRBV11-2; d_gene: -; abundance: once; j_gene: TRBJ2-2
CDR3nt: TGTGCCAGCAGCCTCGGTTATCTAAGGGGGAATGAAAAACTGTTTTTT; CDR3aa: CASSLGYLRGNEKLFF; v_gene: TRBV7-9; d_gene: -; abundance: -; j_gene: TRBJ1-4
CDR3nt: TGCGCCAGCAGCTTTAACAGGGGGAACACTGAAGCTTTCTTT; CDR3aa: CASSFNRGNTEAFF; v_gene: TRBV5-1; d_gene: TRBD1; abundance: -; j_gene: TRBJ1-1
CDR3nt: TGTGCCAGCAGCCCACCGGACTTCTACAATGAGCAGTTCTTC; CDR3aa: CASSPPDFYNEQFF; v_gene: TRBV7-2; d_gene: -; abundance: -; j_gene: TRBJ2-1
CDR3nt: TGTGCCAGCAGGCTCAACCGGGACAGGGGACACTCACCCCTCCACTTT; CDR3aa: CASRLNRDRGHSPLHF; v_gene: TRBV6-6; d_gene: TRBD1; abundance: -; j_gene: TRBJ1-6
CDR3nt: TGTGCCAGCAGCGCGACAGTGAACACTGAAGCTTTCTTT; CDR3aa: CASSATVNTEAFF; v_gene: TRBV7-9; d_gene: -; abundance: -; j_gene: TRBJ1-1
CDR3nt: TGCAGTCAACTAGCGGAAGAGACCCAGTACTTC; CDR3aa: CSQLAEETQYF; v_gene: TRBV20-1; d_gene: TRBD2; abundance: -; j_gene: TRBJ2-5
CDR3nt: TGTGCCAGCAGCCCGGGGACAGGGGACTCTGGGGGCTATGGCTACACCTTC; CDR3aa: CASSPGTGDSGGYGYTF; v_gene: TRBV3-1/TRBV3-2; d_gene: TRBD1; abundance: -; j_gene: TRBJ1-2
CDR3nt: TGTGCCAGTAGTATGGGAGGGGTCCCCCGACGCAATGAGCAGTTCTTC; CDR3aa: CASSMGGVPRRNEQFF; v_gene: TRBV19; d_gene: TRBD2; abundance: once; j_gene: TRBJ2-1
CDR3nt: TGCGCCAGCAGCACACAGGGGAATCAGCCCCAGCATTTT; CDR3aa: CASSTQGNQPQHF; v_gene: TRBV4-1; d_gene: TRBD1; abundance: few; j_gene: TRBJ1-5
CDR3nt: TGTGCCAGCAGCAAAGAAACTAGCGGGAGACGGATGAAGTTCTTC; CDR3aa: CASSKETSGRRMKFF; v_gene: TRBV21-1; d_gene: -; abundance: -; j_gene: TRBJ2-1
CDR3nt: TGTGCCACCAGCAGAGATACTAGCGGGAGATGGTACGAGCAGTACTTC; CDR3aa: CATSRDTSGRWYEQYF; v_gene: TRBV15; d_gene: TRBD2; abundance: -; j_gene: TRBJ2-7
CDR3nt: TGTGCCAGCATTCCGGGACAGGGAAAGAACACTGAAGCTTTCTTT; CDR3aa: CASIPGQGKNTEAFF; v_gene: TRBV6-5; d_gene: TRBD1; abundance: -; j_gene: TRBJ1-1
CDR3nt: TGCGCCAGCAGCCCGTTCTCAGGCTCTGGGGCCAACGTCCTGACTTTC; CDR3aa: CASSPFSGSGANVLTF; v_gene: TRBV5-1; d_gene: -; abundance: -; j_gene: TRBJ2-6
CDR3nt: TGTGCCAGCAGCCAAGATAGTCCGTTAGCGGGGGGGGACGAGCAGTACTTC; CDR3aa: CASSQDSPLAGGDEQYF; v_gene: TRBV4-2; d_gene: TRBD2; abundance: -; j_gene: TRBJ2-7
CDR3nt: TGTGCCAGCAGCTCGGAGTACAATGAGCAGTTCTTC; CDR3aa: CASSSEYNEQFF; v_gene: TRBV7-9; d_gene: -; abundance: -; j_gene: TRBJ2-1
CDR3nt: TGTGCCAGCAGCTTAGCCTTAGTTACTAGCGGGAGTGCAGATACGCAGTATTTT; CDR3aa: CASSLALVTSGSADTQYF; v_gene: TRBV7-9; d_gene: TRBD2; abundance: -; j_gene: TRBJ2-3
CDR3nt: TGTGCCAGCAGGCTTAGCGGGTCGGATACGCAGTATTTT; CDR3aa: CASRLSGSDTQYF; v_gene: TRBV6-5; d_gene: TRBD2; abundance: -; j_gene: TRBJ2-3
CDR3nt: TGTGCCAGCAGCTTGCATATAGCCCAAGAGACCCAGTACTTC; CDR3aa: CASSLHIAQETQYF; v_gene: TRBV5-4; d_gene: -; abundance: once; j_gene: TRBJ2-5
CDR3nt: TGTGCCAGCAAGCTTGGCAGGGGCCATCTCTACGAGCAGTACTTC; CDR3aa: CASKLGRGHLYEQYF; v_gene: TRBV2; d_gene: -; abundance: -; j_gene: TRBJ2-7
CDR3nt: TGTGCCAGCTCGACAGGTACTATGAACACTGAAGCTTTCTTT; CDR3aa: CASSTGTMNTEAFF; v_gene: TRBV18; d_gene: -; abundance: -; j_gene: TRBJ1-1
CDR3nt: TGTGCCAGTAGCTATAACGACAGGGGGCTGGACGAGCAGTACTTC; CDR3aa: CASSYNDRGLDEQYF; v_gene: TRBV19; d_gene: TRBD1; abundance: -; j_gene: TRBJ2-7
CDR3nt: TGTGCCAGCAGCACTAGCGGACCAGGCACAGATACGCAGTATTTT; CDR3aa: CASSTSGPGTDTQYF; v_gene: TRBV7-9; d_gene: TRBD2; abundance: few; j_gene: TRBJ2-3
CDR3nt: TGTGCCAGCAATGCGGGAGGAACAGATACGCAGTATTTT; CDR3aa: CASNAGGTDTQYF; v_gene: TRBV2; d_gene: TRBD2; abundance: -; j_gene: TRBJ2-3
CDR3nt: TGCGCCAGCAGCCAAGAAGGACAGGGGGCTGCCTATGGCTACACCTTC; CDR3aa: CASSQEGQGAAYGYTF; v_gene: TRBV4-1; d_gene: TRBD1; abundance: -; j_gene: TRBJ1-2
CDR3nt: TGTGCCAGTAGTATAGATCGGGTTAGTGAGCAGTTCTTC; CDR3aa: CASSIDRVSEQFF; v_gene: TRBV19; d_gene: -; abundance: -; j_gene: TRBJ2-1
CDR3nt: TGTGCCAGCAGCAAGAAGTGGAAAACGCGGAAAAGGAACACTGAAGCTTTCTTT; CDR3aa: CASSKKWKTRKRNTEAFF; v_gene: TRBV21-1; d_gene: -; abundance: -; j_gene: TRBJ1-1
CDR3nt: TGTGCCAGCAGTCTCAGCCGGGACAGGTACTTTCCCTCCTACGAGCAGTACTTC; CDR3aa: CASSLSRDRYFPSYEQYF; v_gene: TRBV6-6; d_gene: TRBD1; abundance: -; j_gene: TRBJ2-7
CDR3nt: TGTGCCAGCAGTTTTCCCCGGGGTGATCAGCCCCAGCATTTT; CDR3aa: CASSFPRGDQPQHF; v_gene: TRBV28; d_gene: -; abundance: -; j_gene: TRBJ1-5
CDR3nt: TGCGCCAGCAGCTTGTGGACAGGAAACACTGAAGCTTTCTTT; CDR3aa: CASSLWTGNTEAFF; v_gene: TRBV5-1; d_gene: TRBD1; abundance: once; j_gene: TRBJ1-1
CDR3nt: TGCGCCAGCAGCCGGCCGGGACTAGCGGGTAATGAGCAGTTCTTC; CDR3aa: CASSRPGLAGNEQFF; v_gene: TRBV5-1; d_gene: TRBD2; abundance: -; j_gene: TRBJ2-1
CDR3nt: TGTGCCATCAGTGTAGGGAGGGGAAGAAACCGAGGCACCGGGGAGCTGTTTTTT; CDR3aa: CAISVGRGRNRGTGELFF; v_gene: TRBV10-3; d_gene: TRBD2; abundance: -; j_gene: TRBJ2-2
CDR3nt: TGTGCCAGCAGCCAAGCGGTTAGGGCGGGAGGCCCCACCGGGGAGCTGTTTTTT; CDR3aa: CASSQAVRAGGPTGELFF; v_gene: TRBV14; d_gene: TRBD2; abundance: -; j_gene: TRBJ2-2
CDR3nt: TGCGCCAGCGCCCAATGGACAGGGGACAATTCACCCCTCCACTTT; CDR3aa: CASAQWTGDNSPLHF; v_gene: TRBV5-1; d_gene: TRBD1; abundance: few; j_gene: TRBJ1-6
CDR3nt: TGTGCCAGCAGTTACCCGGGGTATTCGGGCAATCAGCCCCAGCATTTT; CDR3aa: CASSYPGYSGNQPQHF; v_gene: TRBV6-6; d_gene: -; abundance: -; j_gene: TRBJ1-5
CDR3nt: TGTGCCAGCAGCAAGCCGGGACTAGCGGGAGAGTTGAACACCGGGGAGCTGTTTTTT; CDR3aa: CASSKPGLAGELNTGELFF; v_gene: TRBV5-4; d_gene: TRBD2; abundance: -; j_gene: TRBJ2-2
CDR3nt: TGTGCCAGCAGCCCGGGGACAGGGCAAACAGATACGCAGTATTTT; CDR3aa: CASSPGTGQTDTQYF; v_gene: TRBV11-2; d_gene: TRBD1; abundance: -; j_gene: TRBJ2-3
CDR3nt: TGTGCCATCAGTGCCCGGGACAGGGAGTACGAGCAGTACTTC; CDR3aa: CAISARDREYEQYF; v_gene: TRBV10-3; d_gene: TRBD1; abundance: -; j_gene: TRBJ2-7
CDR3nt: TGTGCCAGCACTTTTGACAGAGCTTACACTGAAGCTTTCTTT; CDR3aa: CASTFDRAYTEAFF; v_gene: TRBV6-5; d_gene: -; abundance: -; j_gene: TRBJ1-1
CDR3nt: TGTGCCAGCAGTTACCCCAGGGGGCCTGGTGAAGAGACCCAGTACTTC; CDR3aa: CASSYPRGPGEETQYF; v_gene: TRBV6-5; d_gene: TRBD1; abundance: -; j_gene: TRBJ2-5
CDR3nt: TGTGCCAGCAGTCTAGTCGGTGGGAGATATACCACAGATACGCAGTATTTT; CDR3aa: CASSLVGGRYTTDTQYF; v_gene: TRBV25-1; d_gene: -; abundance: -; j_gene: TRBJ2-3
CDR3nt: TGCGCCAGCAGCTTGGCCCGGACTAGCGGGAGGTTGACAGATACGCAGTATTTT; CDR3aa: CASSLARTSGRLTDTQYF; v_gene: TRBV5-1; d_gene: TRBD2; abundance: -; j_gene: TRBJ2-3
CDR3nt: TGTGCCAGCAGTTTTTTCCTAGCGGGAGTTGGGGAGCAGTACTTC; CDR3aa: CASSFFLAGVGEQYF; v_gene: TRBV28; d_gene: TRBD2; abundance: -; j_gene: TRBJ2-7
CDR3nt: TGCGCCAGCAGCTTGGGAGGGACATCAAGCACAGATACGCAGTATTTT; CDR3aa: CASSLGGTSSTDTQYF; v_gene: TRBV5-1; d_gene: -; abundance: -; j_gene: TRBJ2-3
CDR3nt: TGCAGTGCTAGTGGTCCCCTAACCTACGAGCAGTACTTC; CDR3aa: CSASGPLTYEQYF; v_gene: TRBV20-1; d_gene: -; abundance: few; j_gene: TRBJ2-7
CDR3nt: TGTGCCAGCCATCTGCTAAGGGGTGCTGGGGCCAACGTCCTGACTTTC; CDR3aa: CASHLLRGAGANVLTF; v_gene: TRBV2; d_gene: -; abundance: -; j_gene: TRBJ2-6
CDR3nt: TGTGCCAGCAGCGTAGCATTTAACTATGGCTACACCTTC; CDR3aa: CASSVAFNYGYTF; v_gene: TRBV9; d_gene: -; abundance: -; j_gene: TRBJ1-2
CDR3nt: TGTGCCAGCAGCTTAGGGCCGGGGAACATTCAGTACTTC; CDR3aa: CASSLGPGNIQYF; v_gene: TRBV11-2; d_gene: -; abundance: once; j_gene: TRBJ2-4
CDR3nt: TGTGCCAGCAGCTTCACGGGAGAGCAGTACTTC; CDR3aa: CASSFTGEQYF; v_gene: TRBV7-6; d_gene: -; abundance: once; j_gene: TRBJ2-7
CDR3nt: TGTGCCAGCAGCGTACAGGGCCCTGAAGCTTTCTTT; CDR3aa: CASSVQGPEAFF; v_gene: TRBV13; d_gene: -; abundance: once; j_gene: TRBJ1-1
CDR3nt: TGTGCCAGCAGCCAAGATCGGGAACTCTCTGGAAACACCATATATTTT; CDR3aa: CASSQDRELSGNTIYF; v_gene: TRBV4-2; d_gene: -; abundance: -; j_gene: TRBJ1-3